This entry is about one T cell receptor (beta chain). What it binds is not known. The data are from a study of cytomegalovirus exposure and HLA in healthy donors. Across the whole study: A data release that came early held some 84 million unique TCRs from HLA-typed donors. Of 398 genotyped donors, roughly 80% clustered with self-reported Caucasian donors.

Use of 60 Vbeta and 13 Jbeta primers characterized the PCR. The assay was immunoSEQ multiplex PCR, and TCRdb's table has in-frame clones only and misses some. The repertoire includes 160,000 or so clones, approximately 80% of them detected once, and more than 1.5% sits in the top ten. CDR3 length equals 15 residues. With V trimmed by 2 bases and J by 3 bases, 4 bases remained unmatched. Germline CDR1 and CDR2: SGHAT and FQNNGV. Study results and caveats: Common viral pathogens (according to a later analysis) appeared linked to several of the most significant clusters. The study reported that TCR beta sequences accurately predicted HLA-A and HLA-B alleles in most subjects.

This TCR came from a woman in her late teens or twenties in good health and CMV-seronegative. Sequencing used PBMCs. The chain couples TRBV11-2 to TRBJ2-1, with 7 bases lining up with TRBD1. The CDR3 DNA reads TGTGCCAGCAGCTTAAGGGCAGGGGGCTACAATGAGCAGTTCTTC. Amino acid sequence: CASSLRAGGYNEQFF.